This entry is about one T cell receptor beta chain. Its specificity is unknown. Measured with immunoSEQ multiplex PCR; TCRdb has only the in-frame clones, and not every one. The sample yields around 250,000 clones, 80% to 95% seen once. The record originates from a study of T cell responses to AZD1222 COVID-19 vaccine. Study results and limitations: Spike-wide vaccine-associated CD4 TCRs dominated at 160-218 and 743-854. Scientists sampled the repertoires only once the peak T cell response had passed. Donors were largely white British and mainly female; clonal diversity was possibly underestimated.

Trimming cost V 4 bases and J 3 bases; bases outside gene matches: 7. Per the germline V gene, CDR1 is LNHDA and CDR2 is SQIVND (reference sequence). The CDR3 covers 15 residues. The sequenced sample was peripheral blood, obtained on day 0 of AZD1222 vaccination. This rearrangement joins TRBV19 to TRBJ1-2; 8 bases align to TRBD1. The sequence was collected from an adult in good health. CDR3 nucleotide sequence: TGTGCCAGTAGTACCCTAGGACAGGGCGACTATGGCTACACCTTC. This gives the protein CASSTLGQGDYGYTF. Together with reference TRBV19 and TRBJ1-2, the CDR3 gives the full variable domain: DGGITQSPKYLFRKEGQNVTLSCEQNLNHDAMYWYRQDPGQGLRLIYYSQIVNDFQKGDIAEGYSVSREKKESFPLTVTSAQKNPTAFYLCASSTLGQGDYGYTFGSGTRLTVV.